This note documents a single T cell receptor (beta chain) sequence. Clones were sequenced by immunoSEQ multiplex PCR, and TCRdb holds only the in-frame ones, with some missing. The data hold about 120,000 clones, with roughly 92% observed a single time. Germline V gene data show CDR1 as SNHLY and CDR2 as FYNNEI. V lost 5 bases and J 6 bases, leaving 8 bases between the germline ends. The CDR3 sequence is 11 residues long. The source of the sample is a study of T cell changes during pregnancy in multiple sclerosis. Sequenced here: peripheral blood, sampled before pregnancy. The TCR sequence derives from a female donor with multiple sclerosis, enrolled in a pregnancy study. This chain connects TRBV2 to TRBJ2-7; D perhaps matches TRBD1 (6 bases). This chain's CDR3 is CASSRDIEQYF. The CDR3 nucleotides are TGTGCCAGCAGTCGGGACATCGAGCAGTACTTC.